The rows below give T cell receptor beta chains drawn from one sample of a study of post-analysis software for immune sequencing data. TCRdb independently ran MiXCR on the PCR reads; one entry per CDR3 protein. The table records approximately 730,000 distinct CDR3 sequences, about 27% of them present only once. Sequences were obtained from blood. The origin of the receptors is a girl between 10 and 17 years old with multiple sclerosis. CDR3s include the opening cysteine and the closing phenylalanine or tryptophan. The order of the fields is CDR3 DNA, CDR3 protein, V gene, J gene, D gene, clone size. The D gene is left open where the match is weak. Clone size is given for some rows only: seen once, a few or many times, or a class if the clone is expanded.

CDR3nt: TGTGCCAGCAGCTTAGATCAGGCGCGGATTGGAAAACTGTTTTTT; CDR3aa: CASSLDQARIGKLFF; v_gene: TRBV7-2; j_gene: TRBJ1-4; d_gene: -; abundance: few
CDR3nt: TGTGCCAGCAGGTATAGCGGGAGGGCCTACGAGCAGTACTTC; CDR3aa: CASRYSGRAYEQYF; v_gene: TRBV6-5; j_gene: TRBJ2-7; d_gene: TRBD2; abundance: once
CDR3nt: TGTGCCAGCAGTGGAGGTGGACTAGCGGGCTATGAGCAGTTCTTC; CDR3aa: CASSGGGLAGYEQFF; v_gene: TRBV25-1; j_gene: TRBJ2-1; d_gene: TRBD2; abundance: many
CDR3nt: TGTGCCAGCAGCGTTACGTCGGGACTAGCGTGGGGGGGGGAATGGGAAGAGACCCAGTACTTC; CDR3aa: CASSVTSGLAWGGEWEETQYF; v_gene: TRBV9; j_gene: TRBJ2-5; d_gene: TRBD2; abundance: -
CDR3nt: TGTGCCAGCAGCGCCTCTTGGACAGGGGCGAACGAGCAGTACTTC; CDR3aa: CASSASWTGANEQYF; v_gene: TRBV11-2; j_gene: TRBJ2-7; d_gene: TRBD1; abundance: few
CDR3nt: TGTGCCAGCAGCTTGGGACAGGCCTATCAGCCCCAGCATTTT; CDR3aa: CASSLGQAYQPQHF; v_gene: TRBV5-5; j_gene: TRBJ1-5; d_gene: -; abundance: -
CDR3nt: TGTGCCAGCAGCCGAAGGGGTTCGGCTAATGAAAAACTGTTTTTT; CDR3aa: CASSRRGSANEKLFF; v_gene: TRBV3-1; j_gene: TRBJ1-4; d_gene: -; abundance: once
CDR3nt: TGTGCCAGCAGGCAAGGACTAGCGGTTTACAATGAGCAGTACTTC; CDR3aa: CASRQGLAVYNEQYF; v_gene: TRBV11-1; j_gene: TRBJ2-5; d_gene: TRBD2; abundance: -
CDR3nt: TGCAGTGCTAGGTTTGGGGACTACGAGCAGTACTTC; CDR3aa: CSARFGDYEQYF; v_gene: TRBV20-1; j_gene: TRBJ2-7; d_gene: -; abundance: -
CDR3nt: TGTGCCAGCCGCCGAGTGGGTGGCTACACCTTC; CDR3aa: CASRRVGGYTF; v_gene: TRBV12-3/TRBV12-4; j_gene: TRBJ1-2; d_gene: -; abundance: few
CDR3nt: TGTGCCAGCAGCCGTATAACAGGGGCGCGCGACCGTCTGGAGCAGTACTTC; CDR3aa: CASSRITGARDRLEQYF; v_gene: TRBV5-6; j_gene: TRBJ2-7; d_gene: TRBD1; abundance: -
CDR3nt: TGTGCCAGCAGTTTACTGACAGGCAACACTGAAGCTTTCTTT; CDR3aa: CASSLLTGNTEAFF; v_gene: TRBV12-3/TRBV12-4; j_gene: TRBJ1-1; d_gene: -; abundance: few
CDR3nt: TGCAGCGTTGAACGGGTGAACACTGAAGCTTTCTTT; CDR3aa: CSVERVNTEAFF; v_gene: TRBV29-1; j_gene: TRBJ1-1; d_gene: -; abundance: -
CDR3nt: TGTGCCAGCAGTTCCTGGGACGGGATGCAGTACTTC; CDR3aa: CASSSWDGMQYF; v_gene: TRBV28; j_gene: TRBJ2-7; d_gene: -; abundance: few
CDR3nt: TGTGCCAGCAGCTTACCCCGGGGCAGGAGCTACAATGAGCAGTTCTTC; CDR3aa: CASSLPRGRSYNEQFF; v_gene: TRBV7-2; j_gene: TRBJ2-1; d_gene: -; abundance: few
CDR3nt: TGTGCCAGCAGTCGAATGGGACTAGCGAGATACAATGAGCAGTTCTTC; CDR3aa: CASSRMGLARYNEQFF; v_gene: TRBV6-5; j_gene: TRBJ2-1; d_gene: TRBD2; abundance: -
CDR3nt: TGTGCCAGCAGCTTAAGGACAGGTCTATCGAGCAATCAGCCCCAGCATTTT; CDR3aa: CASSLRTGLSSNQPQHF; v_gene: TRBV7-2; j_gene: TRBJ1-5; d_gene: TRBD1; abundance: -
CDR3nt: TGCGCCAGCAGCCAAGGGTTTGTGGGGAATCAAAGGCCACCCCTCCACTTT; CDR3aa: CASSQGFVGNQRPPLHF; v_gene: TRBV4-1; j_gene: TRBJ1-6; d_gene: -; abundance: -
CDR3nt: TGTGCCAGCACTAACATGGGGCAAGGTGAAAAACTGTTTTTT; CDR3aa: CASTNMGQGEKLFF; v_gene: TRBV27; j_gene: TRBJ1-4; d_gene: -; abundance: -
CDR3nt: TGTGCCAGCAGCTTAGTCGCCCAGGGCTATAATTCACCCCTCCACTTT; CDR3aa: CASSLVAQGYNSPLHF; v_gene: TRBV7-2; j_gene: TRBJ1-6; d_gene: -; abundance: few
CDR3nt: TGTGCCAGCAACGCCGGGACTAGCGGGCGAATAGGCTCCTACGAGCAGTACTTC; CDR3aa: CASNAGTSGRIGSYEQYF; v_gene: TRBV7-9; j_gene: TRBJ2-7; d_gene: TRBD2; abundance: -
CDR3nt: TGTGCCAGCTCTGGGCACTCAGGGGTGCAGCCCCAGCATTTT; CDR3aa: CASSGHSGVQPQHF; v_gene: TRBV6-5; j_gene: TRBJ1-5; d_gene: -; abundance: -
CDR3nt: TGCAGTGCGAGACTAGCGTCAAAGAGGAACGCAGATACGCAGTATTTT; CDR3aa: CSARLASKRNADTQYF; v_gene: TRBV20-1; j_gene: TRBJ2-3; d_gene: TRBD2; abundance: few
CDR3nt: TGTGCCAGCAGCCAAGAGGCTGGAAGGGAGACCCAGTACTTC; CDR3aa: CASSQEAGRETQYF; v_gene: TRBV3-1; j_gene: TRBJ2-5; d_gene: -; abundance: few
CDR3nt: TGTGCCAGCAGTGTACAGGGGATTGAAGAGACCCAGTACTTC; CDR3aa: CASSVQGIEETQYF; v_gene: TRBV2; j_gene: TRBJ2-5; d_gene: TRBD1; abundance: few
CDR3nt: TGTGCCAGCAGTGACTCTTGGGACTCCCCAAGAGATACGCAGTATTTT; CDR3aa: CASSDSWDSPRDTQYF; v_gene: TRBV6-4; j_gene: TRBJ2-3; d_gene: -; abundance: few
CDR3nt: TGTGCCAGCAGTGGTCTAGCGGGCCCCTACGAGCAGTACTTC; CDR3aa: CASSGLAGPYEQYF; v_gene: TRBV6-1; j_gene: TRBJ2-7; d_gene: TRBD2; abundance: many
CDR3nt: TGCAGCGGTACTCGGGACTCGGACAATGAGCAGTTCTTC; CDR3aa: CSGTRDSDNEQFF; v_gene: TRBV29-1; j_gene: TRBJ2-1; d_gene: -; abundance: few
CDR3nt: TGCGCCAGCAGCTTGGATGAGGGGTCGGGGCCTGAAGCTTTCTTT; CDR3aa: CASSLDEGSGPEAFF; v_gene: TRBV5-1; j_gene: TRBJ1-1; d_gene: -; abundance: few
CDR3nt: TGTGCCAGCAGTGCCTGGGGACAGACCCAAGAGACCCAGTACTTC; CDR3aa: CASSAWGQTQETQYF; v_gene: TRBV6-1; j_gene: TRBJ2-5; d_gene: TRBD1; abundance: few
CDR3nt: TGTGCCATCAGGGGACAGGTGAACACTGAAGCTTTCTTT; CDR3aa: CAIRGQVNTEAFF; v_gene: TRBV10-3; j_gene: TRBJ1-1; d_gene: TRBD1; abundance: -
CDR3nt: TGTGCCAACACAACCACTCCAGGGGGGCACTACAATGAGCAGTTCTTC; CDR3aa: CANTTTPGGHYNEQFF; v_gene: TRBV27; j_gene: TRBJ2-1; d_gene: -; abundance: -
CDR3nt: TGCAGTGCTAGAGTTCCGGGAGGGTCCAATGAGCAGTTCTTC; CDR3aa: CSARVPGGSNEQFF; v_gene: TRBV20-1; j_gene: TRBJ2-1; d_gene: TRBD2; abundance: few
CDR3nt: TGCAGTGCTACTCCAAAAAATCAGCCCCAGCATTTT; CDR3aa: CSATPKNQPQHF; v_gene: TRBV20-1; j_gene: TRBJ1-5; d_gene: -; abundance: -
CDR3nt: TGTGCCAGCAGCGGACGGGACTGGGCTCACAATGAGCAGTTCTTC; CDR3aa: CASSGRDWAHNEQFF; v_gene: TRBV7-2; j_gene: TRBJ2-1; d_gene: -; abundance: -
CDR3nt: TGTGCCACGGGAGAAAGCTCCTATAATTCACCCCTCCACTTT; CDR3aa: CATGESSYNSPLHF; v_gene: TRBV10-3; j_gene: TRBJ1-6; d_gene: -; abundance: -
CDR3nt: TGCGCCAGCGGGACTAGTCGAGGGACAGATACGCAGTATTTT; CDR3aa: CASGTSRGTDTQYF; v_gene: TRBV5-1; j_gene: TRBJ2-3; d_gene: TRBD2; abundance: -
CDR3nt: TGCAGTGCTAGAGCTGTAAGCTCCTACAATGAGCAGTTCTTC; CDR3aa: CSARAVSSYNEQFF; v_gene: TRBV20-1; j_gene: TRBJ2-1; d_gene: -; abundance: once
CDR3nt: TGCAGTGCTAGCGAGGGGGGTTCCTACGAGCAGTACTTC; CDR3aa: CSASEGGSYEQYF; v_gene: TRBV20-1; j_gene: TRBJ2-7; d_gene: -; abundance: few
CDR3nt: TGCAGCGTTGTCCGGTTGGTAGCGGACAATGAGCAGTTCTTC; CDR3aa: CSVVRLVADNEQFF; v_gene: TRBV29-1; j_gene: TRBJ2-1; d_gene: -; abundance: many
CDR3nt: TGTGCCAGCAGCGGGGGGGGAGATGTCTACGAGCAGTACTTC; CDR3aa: CASSGGGDVYEQYF; v_gene: TRBV6-5; j_gene: TRBJ2-7; d_gene: TRBD2; abundance: few
CDR3nt: TGTGCCACCAGTGATTTGAGACAGGGGAAAACCGGTGAGCAGTTCTTC; CDR3aa: CATSDLRQGKTGEQFF; v_gene: TRBV24-1; j_gene: TRBJ2-1; d_gene: TRBD1; abundance: few
CDR3nt: TGTGCCAGCAGCGTAAACCCGGACGCAACACATGAAAAACTGTTTTTT; CDR3aa: CASSVNPDATHEKLFF; v_gene: TRBV9; j_gene: TRBJ1-4; d_gene: -; abundance: -
CDR3nt: TGTGCCAGCAGCTTCCGTACAGGGGTGAGCTCCTACGAGCAGTACTTC; CDR3aa: CASSFRTGVSSYEQYF; v_gene: TRBV7-2; j_gene: TRBJ2-7; d_gene: TRBD1; abundance: few
CDR3nt: TGTGCCAGCAGCTTGGAGGGCGGACGCACAGATACGCAGTATTTT; CDR3aa: CASSLEGGRTDTQYF; v_gene: TRBV5-1; j_gene: TRBJ2-3; d_gene: -; abundance: many
CDR3nt: TGTGCCGGCAGGGCGTATACGAACACTGAAGCTTTCTTT; CDR3aa: CAGRAYTNTEAFF; v_gene: TRBV6-1; j_gene: TRBJ1-1; d_gene: -; abundance: -
CDR3nt: TGTGCCAGCAGCCGTCTCAGGGCGGAGGAGACCCAGTACTTC; CDR3aa: CASSRLRAEETQYF; v_gene: TRBV21-1; j_gene: TRBJ2-5; d_gene: -; abundance: few
CDR3nt: TGTGCCAGCAGTGAAGGTTTTGGGGTAGAGACCCAGTACTTC; CDR3aa: CASSEGFGVETQYF; v_gene: TRBV25-1; j_gene: TRBJ2-5; d_gene: -; abundance: -
CDR3nt: TGTGCCAGCAGCCAACAAGCGCCAGATGGAGGTTTCTTT; CDR3aa: CASSQQAPDGGFF; v_gene: TRBV4-2; j_gene: TRBJ1-1; d_gene: -; abundance: few
CDR3nt: TGTGCCAGCAGCTTAGTTGGCGGGACAGGGGTTTCCGGAAAACTGTTTTTT; CDR3aa: CASSLVGGTGVSGKLFF; v_gene: TRBV7-2; j_gene: TRBJ1-4; d_gene: TRBD1; abundance: -
CDR3nt: TGTGCCACCAGCAGAAAGGGGGGGACAGGGCTCACTGAAGCTTTCTTT; CDR3aa: CATSRKGGTGLTEAFF; v_gene: TRBV15; j_gene: TRBJ1-1; d_gene: TRBD1; abundance: once
CDR3nt: TGTGCCAGCAGCTTAGGGTCTCAGTACTACAATGAGCAGTTCTTC; CDR3aa: CASSLGSQYYNEQFF; v_gene: TRBV7-9; j_gene: TRBJ2-1; d_gene: -; abundance: -
CDR3nt: TGTGCCAGCAGTAAAGACCAGGACAGCTTCTACAATGAGCAGTTCTTC; CDR3aa: CASSKDQDSFYNEQFF; v_gene: TRBV28; j_gene: TRBJ2-1; d_gene: -; abundance: -